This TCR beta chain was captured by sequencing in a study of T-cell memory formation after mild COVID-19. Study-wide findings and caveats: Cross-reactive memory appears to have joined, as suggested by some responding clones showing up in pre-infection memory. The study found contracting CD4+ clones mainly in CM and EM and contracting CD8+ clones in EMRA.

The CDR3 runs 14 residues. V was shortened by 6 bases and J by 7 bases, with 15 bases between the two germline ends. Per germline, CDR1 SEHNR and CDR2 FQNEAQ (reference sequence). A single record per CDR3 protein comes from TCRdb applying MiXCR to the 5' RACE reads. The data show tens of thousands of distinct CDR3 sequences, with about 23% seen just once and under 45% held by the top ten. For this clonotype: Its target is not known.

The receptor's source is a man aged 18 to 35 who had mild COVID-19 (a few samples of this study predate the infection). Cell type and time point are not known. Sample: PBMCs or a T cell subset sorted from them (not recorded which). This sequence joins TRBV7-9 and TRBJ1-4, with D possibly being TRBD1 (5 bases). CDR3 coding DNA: TGTGCCAGCAGACCCGGGGGGGGTCGTGAAAAACTGTTTTTT. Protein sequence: CASRPGGGREKLFF.